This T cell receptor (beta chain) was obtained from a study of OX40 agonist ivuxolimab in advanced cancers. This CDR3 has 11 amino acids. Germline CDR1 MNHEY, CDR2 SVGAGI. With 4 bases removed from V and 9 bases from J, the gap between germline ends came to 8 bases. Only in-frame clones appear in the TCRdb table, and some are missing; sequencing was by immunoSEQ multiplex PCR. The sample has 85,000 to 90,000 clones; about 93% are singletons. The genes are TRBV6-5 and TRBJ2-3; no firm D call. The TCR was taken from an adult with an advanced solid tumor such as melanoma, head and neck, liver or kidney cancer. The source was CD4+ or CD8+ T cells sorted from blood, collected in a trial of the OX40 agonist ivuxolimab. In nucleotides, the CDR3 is TGTGCCAGCAGTTTAGCAGGCACGCAGTATTTT. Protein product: CASSLAGTQYF.